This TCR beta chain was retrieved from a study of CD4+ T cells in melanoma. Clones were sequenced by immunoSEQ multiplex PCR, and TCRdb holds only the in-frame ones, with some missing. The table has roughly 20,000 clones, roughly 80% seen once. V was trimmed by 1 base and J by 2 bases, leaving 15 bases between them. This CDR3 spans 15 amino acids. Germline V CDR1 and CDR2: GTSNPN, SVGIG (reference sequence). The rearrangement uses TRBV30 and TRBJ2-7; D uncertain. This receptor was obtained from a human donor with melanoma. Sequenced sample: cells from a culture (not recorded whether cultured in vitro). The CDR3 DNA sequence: TGTGCCTGGAGTGGGTCAACGATTCCCCCCTACGAGCAGTACTTC. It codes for CAWSGSTIPPYEQYF.